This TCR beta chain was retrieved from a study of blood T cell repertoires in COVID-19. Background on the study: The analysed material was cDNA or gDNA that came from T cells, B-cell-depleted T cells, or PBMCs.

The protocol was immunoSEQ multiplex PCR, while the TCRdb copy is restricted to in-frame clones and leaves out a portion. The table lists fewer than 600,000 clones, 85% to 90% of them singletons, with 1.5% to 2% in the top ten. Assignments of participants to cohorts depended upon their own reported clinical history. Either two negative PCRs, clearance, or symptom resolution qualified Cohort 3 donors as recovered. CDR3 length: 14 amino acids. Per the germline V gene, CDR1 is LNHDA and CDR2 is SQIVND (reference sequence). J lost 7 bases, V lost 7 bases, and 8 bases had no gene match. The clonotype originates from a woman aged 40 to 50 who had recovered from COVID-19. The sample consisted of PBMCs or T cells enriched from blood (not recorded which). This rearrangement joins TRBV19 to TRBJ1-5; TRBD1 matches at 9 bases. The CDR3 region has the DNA TGTGCCAGTACCACCATGGGACAGGGACAGCCCCAGCATTTT. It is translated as CASTTMGQGQPQHF.